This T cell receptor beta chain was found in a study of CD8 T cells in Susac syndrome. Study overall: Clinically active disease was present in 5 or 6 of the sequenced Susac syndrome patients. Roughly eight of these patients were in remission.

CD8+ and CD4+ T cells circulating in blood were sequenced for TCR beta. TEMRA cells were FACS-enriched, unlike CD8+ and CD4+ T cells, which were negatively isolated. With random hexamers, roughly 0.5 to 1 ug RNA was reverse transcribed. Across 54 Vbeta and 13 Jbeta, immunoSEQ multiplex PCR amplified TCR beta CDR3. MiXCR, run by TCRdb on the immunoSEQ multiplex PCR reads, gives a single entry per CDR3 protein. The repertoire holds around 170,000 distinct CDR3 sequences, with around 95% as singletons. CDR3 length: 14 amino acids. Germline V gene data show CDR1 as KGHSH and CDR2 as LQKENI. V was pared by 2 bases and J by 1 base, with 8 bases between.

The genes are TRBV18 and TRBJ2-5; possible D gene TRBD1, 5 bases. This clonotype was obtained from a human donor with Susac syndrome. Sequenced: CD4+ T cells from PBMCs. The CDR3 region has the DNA TGTGCCAGCTCACCAAGACAGATCCAAGAGACCCAGTACTTC. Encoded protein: CASSPRQIQETQYF.